What follows are 24 T cell receptor beta chains derived from one specimen sequenced in a study of blood T cell repertoires in COVID-19. This table comes from immunoSEQ multiplex PCR, and its TCRdb copy is limited to in-frame clones, with some not included. Among about 190,000 clones listed, just under 80% were seen once. Sequenced material: peripheral blood. The receptors come from a woman older than 75 with active or convalescent COVID-19.

This rearrangement joins TRBV19 to TRBJ1-5, with TRBD1 matching over 11 bases. V dropped 6 bases and J dropped 7; count of bases not matched to a gene: 5. CDR1 LNHDA and CDR2 SQIVND come from the germline V gene (reference sequence). This CDR3 has 14 residues. The CDR3 nucleotides are TGTGCCAGTAGAGGGGGGACAGGGGGACAGCCCCAGCATTTT. Translated: CASRGGTGGQPQHF.

V usage is TRBV5-1 and J usage is TRBJ2-7; D ambiguous. Germline values: CDR1 SGHRS, CDR2 YFSETQ. This CDR3 region has 13 residues. Trimming removed 4 bases at V and 6 bases at J, with 14 bases between. CDR3 loop: CASSPEQMSEQYF. CDR3 sequence (DNA): TGCGCCAGCAGCCCGGAACAGATGAGCGAGCAGTACTTC.

This clone has only one observation. The V gene is TRBV4-3, the J gene TRBJ2-3; possibly TRBD1 for D (6 bases). V shed 1 base and J shed 6 bases, with 17 bases lying between them. The CDR3 totals 16 residues. Germline values: CDR1 LGHNA, CDR2 YSLEER. The CDR3 DNA sequence: TGCGCCAGCAGCCAAGTCGACAGGCGAATCGGGGATACGCAGTATTTT. It yields the protein CASSQVDRRIGDTQYF.

The V gene is TRBV24-1, the J gene TRBJ2-1; D is unclear. This CDR3 contains 12 residues. Germline CDR1 is KGHDR and CDR2 is SFDVKD. The ends were cut back, 6 bases at V and 6 bases at J, with 8 bases in the middle. This chain's CDR3 is CATSKQTNEQFF. CDR3 DNA sequence: TGTGCCACCAGTAAACAGACCAATGAGCAGTTCTTC.

The chain couples TRBV7-2 to TRBJ1-4; 10 nucleotides align to TRBD1. The V segment lost 4 bases and the J segment 8 bases; nucleotides outside the gene matches: 10. Germline V gene data show CDR1 as SGHTA and CDR2 as FQGNSA. CDR3 length: 16 residues. The CDR3 here is CASSSIWTGGFEKLFF. Here the CDR3 DNA reads TGTGCCAGCAGCTCAATCTGGACAGGGGGATTCGAAAAACTGTTTTTT.

This chain links TRBV5-1 with TRBJ1-1; a weak D match, TRBD1 (5 bases). The CDR3 has 15 amino acids. The germline V and J ends were trimmed by 0 bases and 1 base, with 10 bases remaining between them. Germline V lookup: CDR1 SGHRS, CDR2 YFSETQ. CDR3 loop: CASSLGVQGNTEAFF. CDR3 nucleotide sequence: TGCGCCAGCAGCTTGGGGGTGCAGGGGAACACTGAAGCTTTCTTT.

This sequence joins TRBV5-1 and TRBJ2-1; D perhaps matches TRBD1 (6 bases). The CDR3 sequence is 19 residues long. V was clipped by 0 bases and J by 0 bases, with 19 bases between them. Germline CDR1 is SGHRS and CDR2 is YFSETQ. The CDR3 DNA reads TGCGCCAGCAGCTTGGAGACAGGTTGGGCACGCACCTCCTACAATGAGCAGTTCTTC. Translating it yields CASSLETGWARTSYNEQFF.

This clone was counted a few times. The chain couples TRBV7-9 to TRBJ1-1, with 11 bases lining up with TRBD1. The V segment lost 5 bases and the J segment 5 bases; nucleotides outside the gene matches: 10. The germline V gene has CDR1 SEHNR and CDR2 FQNEAQ (reference sequence). The CDR3 runs 16 residues. As DNA, the CDR3 is TGTGCCAGCAGCCACGAAGGACAGGGGGCATGGACTGAAGCTTTCTTT. Amino acid sequence: CASSHEGQGAWTEAFF. Together with reference TRBV7-9 and TRBJ1-1, the CDR3 gives the full variable domain: DTGVSQNPRHKITKRGQNVTFRCDPISEHNRLYWYRQTLGQGPEFLTYFQNEAQLEKSRLLSDRFSAERPKGSFSTLEIQRTEQGDSAMYLCASSHEGQGAWTEAFFGQGTRLTVV.

This chain uses TRBV5-1 with TRBJ1-2; 7 bases match TRBD1. V shed 3 bases, J shed 2 bases, and the junction held 7 bases outside the gene matches. CDR1 and CDR2 (germline): SGHRS, YFSETQ. The CDR3 has 15 amino acids. The CDR3 reads CASSYVGTANYGYTF. For the CDR3, the DNA is TGCGCCAGCAGCTACGTAGGGACAGCGAACTATGGCTACACCTTC.

The table lists this clone with a few counts. The chain links TRBV5-4 to TRBJ1-5; 7 nucleotides line up with TRBD1. V lost 3 bases to trimming and J lost 5 bases; unmatched junction nucleotides: 2. Per germline, CDR1 SGHNT and CDR2 YYREEE (reference sequence). The CDR3 has 13 residues. The CDR3 sequence is CASSSDRDQPQHF. The CDR3 nucleotides are TGTGCCAGCAGCTCTGACAGGGATCAGCCCCAGCATTTT.

The V and J genes are TRBV2 and TRBJ2-2, with 8 positions matching TRBD2. Germline loops: CDR1 SNHLY, CDR2 FYNNEI. The junction had 11 bases not matched to a gene; V was cut back by 4 bases and J by 4 bases. This CDR3 is built from 17 residues. CDR3 sequence: CASSVTSGGRGTGELFF. CDR3 DNA sequence: TGTGCCAGCAGTGTCACCAGCGGGGGCCGTGGCACCGGGGAGCTGTTTTTT.

This chain links TRBV18 with TRBJ1-2, with 8 positions matching TRBD1. V was clipped by 0 bases and J by 1 base; unmatched bases: 7. Germline values: CDR1 KGHSH, CDR2 LQKENI. The CDR3 extends over 17 amino acids. For the CDR3, the DNA is TGTGCCAGCTCACCACCGAACAGGGGGGCCCTTAACTATGGCTACACCTTC. It is translated as CASSPPNRGALNYGYTF.

This clone came up once. The chain joins TRBV3-1 (or the pseudogene TRBV3-2) to TRBJ2-2, with D perhaps matching TRBD2 (5 bases). The V and J ends lost 5 bases and 1 base respectively, with 14 bases between them. Germline values: CDR1 LGHDT, CDR2 YNNKEL (reference sequence). CDR3 length: 16 residues. CDR3 region: CASSLTEGVNTGELFF. Written as DNA, the CDR3 is TGTGCCAGCAGCTTAACAGAGGGTGTGAACACCGGGGAGCTGTTTTTT.

The chain has TRBV6-1 and TRBJ2-3; tentative D call: TRBD1 (5 bases). Trimming cost V 2 bases and J 1 base, with 7 bases left between them. Germline V gene sequence: CDR1 MNHNS, CDR2 SASEGT. The CDR3 totals 14 residues. CDR3 in DNA: TGTGCCAGCAGTGAACAGGGTCGCACAGATACGCAGTATTTT. This sequence encodes CASSEQGRTDTQYF.

This chain joins TRBV5-1 and TRBJ1-2, with D hard to call. Trimming took 4 bases from V and 3 from J, leaving 10 bases between them. CDR1 SGHRS and CDR2 YFSETQ come from the germline V gene. This CDR3 is built from 13 residues. DNA for the CDR3: TGCGCCAGCAGCGATCCCCAGTACTATGGCTACACCTTC. As protein: CASSDPQYYGYTF.

The chain employs TRBV6-1 and TRBJ2-3; TRBD2 matches at 9 bases. V trimming: 2 bases; J trimming: 6 bases; junction bases outside the gene matches: 9. The CDR3 length is 16 residues. Germline V gene sequence: CDR1 MNHNS, CDR2 SASEGT. CDR3 region: CASSEWLRGGSDTQYF. CDR3 DNA sequence: TGTGCCAGCAGTGAATGGTTGCGGGGGGGCAGCGATACGCAGTATTTT.

The chain couples TRBV2 to TRBJ2-2, with 8 bases that match TRBD1. CDR1 and CDR2 from the germline V gene are SNHLY and FYNNEI. The length of the CDR3 is 15 residues. The trim removed 5 bases at V and 0 bases at J, leaving 2 bases unmatched. The CDR3 nucleotides are TGTGCCAGCAGTCCGGGACAGGCGAACACCGGGGAGCTGTTTTTT. Its translation is CASSPGQANTGELFF.

V gene TRBV20-1 combines with J gene TRBJ1-1, with a tentative D call TRBD1 (6 bases). Trimming cost V 6 bases and J 8 bases, with 13 bases left between them. CDR3 size: 11 residues. The V gene's germline CDR1 is DFQATT and CDR2 SNEGSKA (reference sequence). CDR3 loop: CSAPRGGEAFF. The CDR3 nucleotides are TGCAGTGCCCCACGGGGGGGCGAAGCTTTCTTT.

This clone was detected once. The chain couples TRBV14 to TRBJ1-2, with D unclear. This CDR3 region has 13 residues. V shed 6 bases and J shed 2 bases, with 10 bases lying between them. Looked up from germline, CDR1 is SGHDN and CDR2 is FVKESK. CDR3 bases: TGTGCCAGCAGACGGGCGGGGAACTATGGCTACACCTTC. Protein product: CASRRAGNYGYTF.

The rearrangement uses TRBV5-6 and TRBJ2-7; the D gene is possibly TRBD2 (7 bases). Germline assignment: CDR1 SGHDT and CDR2 YYEEEE. This CDR3 contains 17 residues. The V gene lost 2 bases and the J gene lost 5 bases, with 23 bases spanning the gap. CDR3 residues: CASSLLGGRSGGDEQYF. The CDR3 bases are TGTGCCAGCAGCTTATTAGGGGGACGCTCGGGGGGAGACGAGCAGTACTTC.

The chain uses TRBV9 and TRBJ1-4, with TRBD1 as a possible D gene (5 bases). This CDR3 contains 16 residues. Looked up from germline, CDR1 is SGDLS and CDR2 is YYNGEE. Deletions cut 3 bases from V and 8 bases from J, with 20 bases between. In DNA, the CDR3 is TGTGCCAGCAGCGCCGGTGGGCAGGGCGGTTTCGAAAAACTGTTTTTT. Encoded protein: CASSAGGQGGFEKLFF. The whole variable domain, filled in from reference TRBV9 and TRBJ1-4, reads DSGVTQTPKHLITATGQRVTLRCSPRSGDLSVYWYQQSLDQGLQFLIQYYNGEERAKGNILERFSAQQFPDLHSELNLSSLELGDSALYFCASSAGGQGGFEKLFFGSGTQLSVL.

V is TRBV5-1 and J is TRBJ2-3; 7 bases match TRBD2. V shed 2 bases and J 1 base; nucleotides not matched to a gene: 4. CDR3 length: 15 amino acids. Germline-derived CDR1 and CDR2 are SGHRS and YFSETQ. The CDR3 protein is CASSFSGARTDTQYF. As DNA, the CDR3 is TGCGCCAGCAGCTTCAGCGGGGCCCGCACAGATACGCAGTATTTT.

V usage is TRBV3-1 (or the pseudogene TRBV3-2) and J usage is TRBJ2-1, with D possibly matching TRBD1 (6 bases). Germline loops: CDR1 LGHDT, CDR2 YNNKEL (reference sequence). The CDR3 is 14 residues long. V lost 2 bases and J lost 7, with 12 bases in between. Here the CDR3 reads CASSQTGQGNEQFF. In DNA, the CDR3 is TGTGCCAGCAGCCAAACAGGGCAGGGAAATGAGCAGTTCTTC.

The chain recombines TRBV19 with TRBJ2-3; TRBD1 is a possible D gene (6 bases). Germline V gives CDR1 LNHDA, CDR2 SQIVND (reference sequence). V gave up 7 bases and J gave up 0 bases, with 11 bases separating them. The CDR3 sequence is 14 residues long. The CDR3 here is CASTWDTSTDTQYF. DNA for the CDR3: TGTGCCAGTACATGGGACACCAGCACAGATACGCAGTATTTT.